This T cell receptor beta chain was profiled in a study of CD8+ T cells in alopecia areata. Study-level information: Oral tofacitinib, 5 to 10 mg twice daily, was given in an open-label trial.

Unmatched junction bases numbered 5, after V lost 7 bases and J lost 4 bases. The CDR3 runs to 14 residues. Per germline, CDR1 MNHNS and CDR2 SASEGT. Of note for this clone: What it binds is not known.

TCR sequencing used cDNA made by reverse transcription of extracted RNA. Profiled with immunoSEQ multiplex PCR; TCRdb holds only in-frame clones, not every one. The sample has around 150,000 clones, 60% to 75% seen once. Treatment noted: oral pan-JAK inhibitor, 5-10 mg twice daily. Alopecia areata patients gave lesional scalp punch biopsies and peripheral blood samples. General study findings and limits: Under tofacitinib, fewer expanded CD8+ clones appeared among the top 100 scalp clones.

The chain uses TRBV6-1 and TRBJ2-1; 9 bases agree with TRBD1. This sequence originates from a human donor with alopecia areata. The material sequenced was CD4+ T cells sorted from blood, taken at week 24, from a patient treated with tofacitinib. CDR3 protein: CASTRDRAYNEQFF. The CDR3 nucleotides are TGTGCCAGCACCCGGGACAGGGCGTACAATGAGCAGTTCTTC.